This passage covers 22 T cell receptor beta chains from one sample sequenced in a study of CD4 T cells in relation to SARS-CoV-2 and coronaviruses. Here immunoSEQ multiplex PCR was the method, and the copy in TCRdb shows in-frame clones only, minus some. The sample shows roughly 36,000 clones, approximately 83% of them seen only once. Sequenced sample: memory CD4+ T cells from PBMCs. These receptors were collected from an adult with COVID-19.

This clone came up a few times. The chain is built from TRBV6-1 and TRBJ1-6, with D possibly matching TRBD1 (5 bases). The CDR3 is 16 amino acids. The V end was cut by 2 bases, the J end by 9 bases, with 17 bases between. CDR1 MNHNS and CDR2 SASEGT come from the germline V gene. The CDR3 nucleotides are TGTGCCAGCAGTGAACGACCGGGACTAAACGGTTCACCCCTCCACTTT. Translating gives CASSERPGLNGSPLHF.

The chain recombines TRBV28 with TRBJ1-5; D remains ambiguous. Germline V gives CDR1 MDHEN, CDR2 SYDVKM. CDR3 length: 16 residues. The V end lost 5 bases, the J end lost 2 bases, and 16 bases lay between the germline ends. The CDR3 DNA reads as TGTGCCAGCAGTCCCACGGCCGGGGAGGGCAATCAGCCCCAGCATTTT. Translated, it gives CASSPTAGEGNQPQHF. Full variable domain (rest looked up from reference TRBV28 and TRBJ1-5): DVKVTQSSRYLVKRTGEKVFLECVQDMDHENMFWYRQDPGLGLRLIYFSYDVKMKEKGDIPEGYSVSREKKERFSLILESASTNQTSMYLCASSPTAGEGNQPQHFGDGTRLSIL.

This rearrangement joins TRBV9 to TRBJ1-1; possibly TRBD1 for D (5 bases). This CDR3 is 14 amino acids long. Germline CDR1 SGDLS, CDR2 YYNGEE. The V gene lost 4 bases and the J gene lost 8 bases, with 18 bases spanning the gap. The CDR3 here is CASSSRDPPFEAFF. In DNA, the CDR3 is TGTGCCAGCAGCTCCCGGGACCCCCCGTTCGAAGCTTTCTTT.

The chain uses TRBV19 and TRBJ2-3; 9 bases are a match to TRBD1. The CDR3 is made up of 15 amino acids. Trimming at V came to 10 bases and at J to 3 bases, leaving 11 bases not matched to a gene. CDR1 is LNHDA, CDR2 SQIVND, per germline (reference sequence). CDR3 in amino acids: CATQRTGVTTDTQYF. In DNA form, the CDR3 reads TGTGCCACCCAAAGGACAGGGGTAACTACAGATACGCAGTATTTT.

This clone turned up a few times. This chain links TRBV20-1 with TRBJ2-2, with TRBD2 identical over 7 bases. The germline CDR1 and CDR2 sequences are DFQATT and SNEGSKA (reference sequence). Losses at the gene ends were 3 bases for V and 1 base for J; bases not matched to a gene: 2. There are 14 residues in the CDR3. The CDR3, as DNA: TGCAGTGCTAGTTCTAGCGGGAACACCGGGGAGCTGTTTTTT. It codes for CSASSSGNTGELFF.

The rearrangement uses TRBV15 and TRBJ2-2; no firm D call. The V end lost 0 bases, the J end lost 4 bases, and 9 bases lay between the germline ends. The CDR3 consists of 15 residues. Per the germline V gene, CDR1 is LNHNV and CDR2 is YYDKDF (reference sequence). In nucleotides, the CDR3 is TGTGCCACCAGCAGAGATGACAAGTTCACCGGGGAGCTGTTTTTT. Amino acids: CATSRDDKFTGELFF.

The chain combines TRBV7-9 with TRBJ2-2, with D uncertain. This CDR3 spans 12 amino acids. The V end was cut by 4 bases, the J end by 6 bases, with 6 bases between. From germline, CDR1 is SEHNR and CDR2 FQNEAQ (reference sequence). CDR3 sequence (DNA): TGTGCCAGCAGCTGGACCTCCGGGGAGCTGTTTTTT. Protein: CASSWTSGELFF.

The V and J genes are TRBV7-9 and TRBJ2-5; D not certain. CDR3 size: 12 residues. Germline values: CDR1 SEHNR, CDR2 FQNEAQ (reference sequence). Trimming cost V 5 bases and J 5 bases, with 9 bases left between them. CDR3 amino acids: CASSLLGETQYF. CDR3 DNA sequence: TGTGCCAGCAGCCTCCTGGGGGAGACCCAGTACTTC. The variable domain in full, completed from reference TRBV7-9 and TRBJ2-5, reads DTGVSQNPRHKITKRGQNVTFRCDPISEHNRLYWYRQTLGQGPEFLTYFQNEAQLEKSRLLSDRFSAERPKGSFSTLEIQRTEQGDSAMYLCASSLLGETQYFGPGTRLLVL.

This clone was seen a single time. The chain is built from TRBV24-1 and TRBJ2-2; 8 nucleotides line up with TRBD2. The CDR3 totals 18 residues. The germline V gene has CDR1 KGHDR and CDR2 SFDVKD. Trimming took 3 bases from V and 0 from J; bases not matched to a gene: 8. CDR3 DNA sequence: TGTGCCACCAGTGATCCGAATGGACTAGCCTCGAACACCGGGGAGCTGTTTTTT. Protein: CATSDPNGLASNTGELFF.

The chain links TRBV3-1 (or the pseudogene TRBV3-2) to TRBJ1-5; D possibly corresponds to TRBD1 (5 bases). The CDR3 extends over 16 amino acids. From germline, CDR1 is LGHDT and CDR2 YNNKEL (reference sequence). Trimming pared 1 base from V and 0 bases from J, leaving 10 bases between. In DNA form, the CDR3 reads TGTGCCAGCAGCCAAGGCCAGGGACTTAGCAATCAGCCCCAGCATTTT. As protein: CASSQGQGLSNQPQHF.

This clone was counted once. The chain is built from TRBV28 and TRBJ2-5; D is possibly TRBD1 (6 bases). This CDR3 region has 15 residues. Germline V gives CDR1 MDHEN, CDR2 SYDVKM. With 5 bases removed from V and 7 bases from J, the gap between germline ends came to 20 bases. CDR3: CASSLMTGGDRTQYF. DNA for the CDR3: TGTGCCAGCAGTCTGATGACAGGTGGGGATCGGACCCAGTACTTC.

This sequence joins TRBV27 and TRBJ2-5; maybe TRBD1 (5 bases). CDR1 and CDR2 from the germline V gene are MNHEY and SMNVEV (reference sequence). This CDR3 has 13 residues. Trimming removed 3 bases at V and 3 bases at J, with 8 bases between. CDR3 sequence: CASSFRGKETQYF. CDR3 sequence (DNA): TGTGCCAGCAGTTTTAGGGGCAAAGAGACCCAGTACTTC.

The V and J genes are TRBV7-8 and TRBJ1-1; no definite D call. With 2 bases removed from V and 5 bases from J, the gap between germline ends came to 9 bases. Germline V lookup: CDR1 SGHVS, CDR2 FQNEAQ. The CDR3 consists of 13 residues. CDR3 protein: CASSLISGTEAFF. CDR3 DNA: TGTGCCAGCAGCTTAATTTCGGGAACTGAAGCTTTCTTT.

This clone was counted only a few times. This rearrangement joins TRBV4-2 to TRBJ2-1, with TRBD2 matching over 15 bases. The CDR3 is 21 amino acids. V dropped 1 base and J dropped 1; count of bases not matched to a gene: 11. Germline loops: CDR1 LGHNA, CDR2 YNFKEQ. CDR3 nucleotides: TGTGCCAGCAGCCAAGGTCCCCCCACCGGGACTAGCGGGAGGTCCTACAATGAGCAGTTCTTC. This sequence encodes CASSQGPPTGTSGRSYNEQFF.

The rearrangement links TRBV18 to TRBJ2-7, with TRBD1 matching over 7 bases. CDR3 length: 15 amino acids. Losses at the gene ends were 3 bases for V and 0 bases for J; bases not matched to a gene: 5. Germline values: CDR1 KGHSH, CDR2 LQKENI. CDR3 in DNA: TGTGCCAGCTCACCGAAGGACAGGAGCTCCTACGAGCAGTACTTC. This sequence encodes CASSPKDRSSYEQYF.

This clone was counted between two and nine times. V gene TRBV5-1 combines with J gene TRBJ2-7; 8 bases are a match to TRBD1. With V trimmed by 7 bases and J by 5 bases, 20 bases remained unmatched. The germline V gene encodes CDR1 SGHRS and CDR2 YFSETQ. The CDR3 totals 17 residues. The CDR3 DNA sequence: TGCGCCAGCCAGACAGGGGCCGTCCCCGGGAAGAATGACGAGCAGTACTTC. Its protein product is CASQTGAVPGKNDEQYF.

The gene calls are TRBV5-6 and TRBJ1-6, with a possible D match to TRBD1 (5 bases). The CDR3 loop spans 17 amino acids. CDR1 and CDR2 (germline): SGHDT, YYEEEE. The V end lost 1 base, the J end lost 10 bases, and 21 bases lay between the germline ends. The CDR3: CASSLRWYPAGSSPLHF. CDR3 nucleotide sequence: TGTGCCAGCAGCTTGAGATGGTACCCCGCAGGGAGCTCACCCCTCCACTTT.

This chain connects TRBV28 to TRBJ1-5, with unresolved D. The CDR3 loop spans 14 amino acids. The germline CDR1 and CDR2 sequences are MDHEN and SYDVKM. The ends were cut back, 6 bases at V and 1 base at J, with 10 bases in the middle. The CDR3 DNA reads TGTGCCAGCAGCCAAATTCCGAGCAATCAGCCCCAGCATTTT. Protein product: CASSQIPSNQPQHF.

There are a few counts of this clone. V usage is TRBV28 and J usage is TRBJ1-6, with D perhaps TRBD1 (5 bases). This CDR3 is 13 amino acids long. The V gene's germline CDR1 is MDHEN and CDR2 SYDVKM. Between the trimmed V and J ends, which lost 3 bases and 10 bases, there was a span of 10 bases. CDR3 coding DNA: TGTGCCAGCAGTTTTAGGAGGGACTCACCCCTCCACTTT. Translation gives CASSFRRDSPLHF. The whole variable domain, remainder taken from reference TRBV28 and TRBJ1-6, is DVKVTQSSRYLVKRTGEKVFLECVQDMDHENMFWYRQDPGLGLRLIYFSYDVKMKEKGDIPEGYSVSREKKERFSLILESASTNQTSMYLCASSFRRDSPLHFGNGTRLTVT.

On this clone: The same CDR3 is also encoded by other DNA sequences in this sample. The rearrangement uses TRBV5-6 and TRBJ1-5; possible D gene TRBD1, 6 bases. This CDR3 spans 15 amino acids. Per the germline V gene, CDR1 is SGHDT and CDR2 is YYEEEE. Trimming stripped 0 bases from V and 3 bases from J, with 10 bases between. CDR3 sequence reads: CASSLGTEPNQPQHF. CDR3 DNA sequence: TGTGCCAGCAGCTTGGGGACAGAACCCAATCAGCCCCAGCATTTT.

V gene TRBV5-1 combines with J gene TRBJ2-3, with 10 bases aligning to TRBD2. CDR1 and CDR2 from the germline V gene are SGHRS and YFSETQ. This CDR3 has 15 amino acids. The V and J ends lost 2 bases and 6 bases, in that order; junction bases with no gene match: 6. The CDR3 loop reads CASSFLAGASDTQYF. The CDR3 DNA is TGCGCCAGCAGCTTTCTAGCGGGAGCTTCGGATACGCAGTATTTT.

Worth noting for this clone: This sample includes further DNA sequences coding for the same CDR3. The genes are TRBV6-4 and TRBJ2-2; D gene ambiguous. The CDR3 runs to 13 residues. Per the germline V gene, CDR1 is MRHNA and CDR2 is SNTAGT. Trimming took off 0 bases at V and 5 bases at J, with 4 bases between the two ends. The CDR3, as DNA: TGTGCCAGCAGTGACTCGGATACCGGGGAGCTGTTTTTT. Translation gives CASSDSDTGELFF.